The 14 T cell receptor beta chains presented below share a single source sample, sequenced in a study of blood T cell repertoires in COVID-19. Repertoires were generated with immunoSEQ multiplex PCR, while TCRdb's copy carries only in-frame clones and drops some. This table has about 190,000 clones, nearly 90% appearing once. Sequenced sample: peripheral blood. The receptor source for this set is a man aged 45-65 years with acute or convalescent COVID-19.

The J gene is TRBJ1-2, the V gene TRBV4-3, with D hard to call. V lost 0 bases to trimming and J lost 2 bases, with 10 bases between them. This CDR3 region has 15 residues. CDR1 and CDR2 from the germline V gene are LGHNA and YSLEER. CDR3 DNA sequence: TGCGCCAGCAGCCAAGATCCCGGGTCCAACTATGGCTACACCTTC. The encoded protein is CASSQDPGSNYGYTF.

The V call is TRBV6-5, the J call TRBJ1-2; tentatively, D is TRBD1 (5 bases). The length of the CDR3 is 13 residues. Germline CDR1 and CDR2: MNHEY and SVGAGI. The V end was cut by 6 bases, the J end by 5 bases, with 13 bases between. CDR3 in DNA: TGTGCCAGCAGCCCCCCAGGGTTTTATGGCTACACCTTC. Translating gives CASSPPGFYGYTF.

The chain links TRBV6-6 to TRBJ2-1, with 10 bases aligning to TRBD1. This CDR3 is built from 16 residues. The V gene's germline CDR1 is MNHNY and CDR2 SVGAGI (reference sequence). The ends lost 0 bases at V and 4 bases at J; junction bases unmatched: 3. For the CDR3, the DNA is TGTGCCAGCAGTTACTCGGACAGGGGGATATACAATGAGCAGTTCTTC. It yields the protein CASSYSDRGIYNEQFF.

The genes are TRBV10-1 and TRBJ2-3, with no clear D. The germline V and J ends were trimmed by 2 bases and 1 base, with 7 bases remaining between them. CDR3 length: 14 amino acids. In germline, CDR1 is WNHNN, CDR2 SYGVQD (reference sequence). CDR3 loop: CASSEVRGTDTQYF. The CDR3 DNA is TGCGCCAGCAGTGAGGTACGGGGCACAGATACGCAGTATTTT.

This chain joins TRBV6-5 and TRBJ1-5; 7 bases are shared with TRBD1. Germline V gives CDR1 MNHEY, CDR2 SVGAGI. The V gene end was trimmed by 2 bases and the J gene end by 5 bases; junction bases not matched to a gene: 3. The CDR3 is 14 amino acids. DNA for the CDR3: TGTGCCAGCAGTTACGAAAGGGGGCATCAGCCCCAGCATTTT. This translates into CASSYERGHQPQHF.

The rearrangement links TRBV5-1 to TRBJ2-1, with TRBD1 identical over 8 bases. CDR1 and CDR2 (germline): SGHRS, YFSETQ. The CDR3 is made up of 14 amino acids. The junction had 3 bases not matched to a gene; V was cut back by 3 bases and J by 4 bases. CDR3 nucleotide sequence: TGCGCCAGCAGCTGGGGACAGGAGTACAATGAGCAGTTCTTC. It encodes CASSWGQEYNEQFF.

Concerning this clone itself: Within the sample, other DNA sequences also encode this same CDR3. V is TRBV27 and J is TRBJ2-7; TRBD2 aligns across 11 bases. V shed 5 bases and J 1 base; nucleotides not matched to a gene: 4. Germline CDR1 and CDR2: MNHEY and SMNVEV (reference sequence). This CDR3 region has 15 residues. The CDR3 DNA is TGTGCCAGCAGTCCGAGACTAGCGGGATCCTACGAGCAGTACTTC. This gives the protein CASSPRLAGSYEQYF.

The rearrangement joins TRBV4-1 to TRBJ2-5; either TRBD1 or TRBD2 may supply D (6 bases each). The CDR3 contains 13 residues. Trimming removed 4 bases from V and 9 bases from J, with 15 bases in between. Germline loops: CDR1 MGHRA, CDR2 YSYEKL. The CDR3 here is CASSPDRRGAQYF. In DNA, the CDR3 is TGCGCCAGCAGCCCAGACAGGCGCGGGGCCCAGTACTTC.

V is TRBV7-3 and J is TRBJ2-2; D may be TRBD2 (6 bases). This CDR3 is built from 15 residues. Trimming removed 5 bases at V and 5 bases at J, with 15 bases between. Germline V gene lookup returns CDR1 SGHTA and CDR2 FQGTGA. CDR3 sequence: CASSKQAGSTGELFF. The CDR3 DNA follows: TGTGCCAGCAGCAAGCAAGCGGGTTCGACCGGGGAGCTGTTTTTT.

The CDR3 sequence is CASSADQGLAGRYTGELFF. Written as DNA, the CDR3 is TGCGCCAGCAGCGCCGATCAGGGACTAGCGGGGAGGTACACCGGGGAGCTGTTTTTT. The chain couples TRBV5-1 to TRBJ2-2, with TRBD2 identical over 13 bases. The CDR3 runs to 19 residues. Germline V gene data show CDR1 as SGHRS and CDR2 as YFSETQ. Trimming took 4 bases from V and 3 from J; bases not matched to a gene: 12.

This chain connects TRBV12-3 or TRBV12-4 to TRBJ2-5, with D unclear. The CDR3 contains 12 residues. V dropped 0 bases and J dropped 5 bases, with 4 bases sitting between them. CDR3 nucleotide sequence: TGTGCCAGCAGTTTAGCCCGGGAGACCCAGTACTTC. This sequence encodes CASSLARETQYF.

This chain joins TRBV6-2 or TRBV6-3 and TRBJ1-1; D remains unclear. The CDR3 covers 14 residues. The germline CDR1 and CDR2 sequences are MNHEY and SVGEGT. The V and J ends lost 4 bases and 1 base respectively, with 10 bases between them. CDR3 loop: CASSSTLENTEAFF. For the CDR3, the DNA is TGTGCCAGCAGTTCCACCCTAGAGAACACTGAAGCTTTCTTT.

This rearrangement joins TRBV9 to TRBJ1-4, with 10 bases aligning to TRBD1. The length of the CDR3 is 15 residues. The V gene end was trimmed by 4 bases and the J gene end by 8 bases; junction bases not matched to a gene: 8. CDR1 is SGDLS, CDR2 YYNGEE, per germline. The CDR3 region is CASSPMTGGAEKLFF. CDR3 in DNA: TGTGCCAGCAGCCCAATGACAGGGGGCGCCGAAAAACTGTTTTTT.

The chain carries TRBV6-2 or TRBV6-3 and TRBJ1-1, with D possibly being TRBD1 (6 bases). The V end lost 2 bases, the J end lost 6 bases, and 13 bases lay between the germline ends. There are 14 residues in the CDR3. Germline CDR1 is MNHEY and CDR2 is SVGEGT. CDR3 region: CASSYLRGTPEAFF. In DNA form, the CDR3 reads TGTGCCAGCAGTTACCTCAGGGGAACCCCTGAAGCTTTCTTT.